This entry lists 13 T cell receptor beta chains sequenced from one sample in a study of T cell changes during pregnancy in multiple sclerosis. Measured with immunoSEQ multiplex PCR; TCRdb has only the in-frame clones, and not every one. The repertoire consists of tens of thousands of clones, with 92% occurring once and the leading ten covering about 0.41%. The source material was CD4+ T cells from peripheral blood mononuclear cells, sampled in the second trimester of pregnancy. These receptors were taken from a female donor in good health, enrolled as a control in a pregnancy study.

CDR3 in DNA: TGCAGCGTTGCGAGGGGGGGTATGAACACTGAAGCTTTCTTT. Amino acid sequence: CSVARGGMNTEAFF. The chain carries TRBV29-1 and TRBJ1-1; D possibly corresponds to TRBD1 (6 bases). From germline, CDR1 is SQVTM and CDR2 ANQGSEA. V lost 4 bases, J lost 0 bases, and 12 bases lay in between. This CDR3 has 14 amino acids. The variable domain in full, completed from reference TRBV29-1 and TRBJ1-1, reads SAVISQKPSRDICQRGTSLTIQCQVDSQVTMMFWYRQQPGQSLTLIATANQGSEATYESGFVIDKFPISRPNLTFSTLTVSNMSPEDSSIYLCSVARGGMNTEAFFGQGTRLTVV.

This sequence joins TRBV7-8 and TRBJ2-7; D uncertain. Germline CDR1 reads SGHVS; CDR2 reads FQNEAQ. CDR3 length: 15 residues. The V and J ends lost 1 base and 6 bases respectively, with 16 bases between them. The CDR3, as DNA: TGTGCCAGCAGCTTAGGTCAGGCAGGCTTCTCCGAGCAGTACTTC. It is translated as CASSLGQAGFSEQYF.

This chain connects TRBV27 to TRBJ1-2, with a tentative D call TRBD1 (5 bases). The germline V and J ends were trimmed by 1 base and 6 bases, with 15 bases remaining between them. The CDR3 covers 15 residues. Germline CDR1 reads MNHEY; CDR2 reads SMNVEV (reference sequence). The CDR3 is CASSLYPTGTDGYTF. The CDR3 DNA reads TGTGCCAGCAGTTTATACCCTACAGGAACGGATGGCTACACCTTC.

The chain employs TRBV5-6 and TRBJ1-1; weak D call: TRBD1 (6 bases). Trimming pared 4 bases from V and 0 bases from J, leaving 16 bases between. The CDR3 runs 16 residues. The germline V gene encodes CDR1 SGHDT and CDR2 YYEEEE. The chain's CDR3 is CASSLRYRELNTEAFF. The CDR3 DNA is TGTGCCAGCAGCCTCCGGTACAGGGAGTTGAACACTGAAGCTTTCTTT.

V usage is TRBV30 and J usage is TRBJ1-1, with 8 bases lining up with TRBD1. The CDR3 is 11 residues long. V gave up 7 bases and J gave up 4 bases; unmatched junction bases: 2. The germline V gene encodes CDR1 GTSNPN and CDR2 SVGIG (reference sequence). The CDR3 is CASTGGTEAFF. The CDR3 nucleotides read TGTGCCTCTACAGGGGGCACTGAAGCTTTCTTT. The variable domain in full, completed from reference TRBV30 and TRBJ1-1, reads SQTIHQWPATLVQPVGSPLSLECTVEGTSNPNLYWYRQAAGRGLQLLFYSVGIGQISSEVPQNLSASRPQDRQFILSSKKLLLSDSGFYLCASTGGTEAFFGQGTRLTVV.

The gene calls are TRBV6-4 and TRBJ2-3; 13 bases match TRBD2. The CDR3 loop spans 15 amino acids. Germline trimming cut 0 bases from V and 6 bases from J; bases unmatched to any gene: 0. Germline CDR1 is MRHNA and CDR2 is SNTAGT. The CDR3 reads CASSDSTSGGDTQYF. The CDR3 coding sequence is TGTGCCAGCAGTGACTCGACTAGCGGGGGGGATACGCAGTATTTT.

The genes are TRBV2 and TRBJ2-3, with TRBD2 identical over 8 bases. This CDR3 has 15 amino acids. Per the germline V gene, CDR1 is SNHLY and CDR2 is FYNNEI. V lost 6 bases, J lost 1 base, and 6 bases stayed unmatched. CDR3 sequence: CASRGSGVRTDTQYF. The CDR3 DNA reads as TGTGCCAGCAGAGGTAGCGGGGTACGCACAGATACGCAGTATTTT.

The V and J genes are TRBV10-3 and TRBJ2-5; weak D call: TRBD1 (6 bases). CDR1 is ENHRY and CDR2 is SYGVKD in the germline V gene. The CDR3 length is 14 residues. V shed 6 bases and J shed 2 bases, with 13 bases lying between them. DNA for the CDR3: TGTGCCATCAGGGGGACATTGATTCAAGAGACCCAGTACTTC. Its protein product is CAIRGTLIQETQYF.

V gene TRBV9 combines with J gene TRBJ1-1, with 7 bases aligning to TRBD1. The germline gives CDR1 SGDLS, CDR2 YYNGEE. The CDR3 covers 16 residues. The V segment lost 2 bases and the J segment 0 bases; nucleotides outside the gene matches: 7. CDR3: CASSVSPGQMNTEAFF. CDR3 in DNA: TGTGCCAGCAGCGTTAGCCCGGGACAGATGAACACTGAAGCTTTCTTT.

For the CDR3, the DNA is TGCGCCAGCAGCCAAGACGCCCACATAACCTACGAGCAGTACTTC. Translated, it gives CASSQDAHITYEQYF. This chain uses TRBV4-3 with TRBJ2-7; D is ambiguous. Germline lookup yields CDR1 LGHNA and CDR2 YSLEER. Deletions cut 0 bases from V and 2 bases from J, with 11 bases between. There are 15 residues in the CDR3.

This chain connects TRBV7-3 to TRBJ1-1; TRBD1 matches 7 bases. The length of the CDR3 is 15 residues. Trimming took 2 bases from V and 1 from J; bases not matched to a gene: 4. Germline CDR1 and CDR2: SGHTA and FQGTGA. In nucleotides, the CDR3 is TGTGCCAGCAGCTTACAAGGGGGCTGGAACACTGAAGCTTTCTTT. This encodes CASSLQGGWNTEAFF.

V gene TRBV19 combines with J gene TRBJ1-5, with D tentatively TRBD1 (6 bases). Looked up from germline, CDR1 is LNHDA and CDR2 is SQIVND (reference sequence). This CDR3 has 16 amino acids. Trimming took off 4 bases at V and 4 bases at J, with 17 bases between the two ends. The CDR3 sequence is CASSKLRQGLNQPQHF. CDR3 sequence (DNA): TGTGCCAGTAGTAAATTAAGGCAGGGGCTAAATCAGCCCCAGCATTTT.

The chain employs TRBV5-1 and TRBJ2-3, with D possibly TRBD2 on 5 matching bases. Trimming pared 4 bases from V and 3 bases from J, leaving 6 bases between. Per the germline V gene, CDR1 is SGHRS and CDR2 is YFSETQ. This CDR3 region has 12 residues. CDR3 DNA: TGCGCCAGCAGCACGGGGACAGATACGCAGTATTTT. Translated: CASSTGTDTQYF.